This entry lists 19 T cell receptor beta chains sequenced from one sample in a study of early T cells in non-severe SARS-CoV-2 infection. A single record per CDR3 protein comes from TCRdb applying MiXCR to the 5' RACE reads. This sample has about 83,000 distinct CDR3 sequences, with about 12% found just once. Sequencing input: whole blood. The receptor set was obtained from an adult who was a healthcare worker with PCR-confirmed SARS-CoV-2 infection or an uninfected control (not recorded which).

This clonotype was counted between two and nine times. The chain carries TRBV7-2 and TRBJ2-7; tentative D call: TRBD2 (7 bases). The V gene's germline CDR1 is SGHTA and CDR2 FQGNSA. The CDR3 consists of 14 residues. V dropped 1 base and J dropped 2 bases, with 9 bases sitting between them. The CDR3 DNA reads TGTGCCAGCAGCTTAGGGGGGGGCCCCTACGAGCAGTACTTC. Its protein product is CASSLGGGPYEQYF.

This clonotype was counted a few times. The chain links TRBV6-2 or TRBV6-3 to TRBJ1-1; D is unresolved. The CDR3 contains 14 residues. V was shortened by 4 bases and J by 1 base, with 10 bases between the two germline ends. The germline V gene encodes CDR1 MNHEY and CDR2 SVGEGT. In nucleotides, the CDR3 is TGTGCCAGCAGTTCCAGGACTAAGAACACTGAAGCTTTCTTT. Amino acids: CASSSRTKNTEAFF.

Here the CDR3 DNA reads TGCAGTGCTAGGGCGGCGACAGGGGGCACAGATACGCAGTATTTT. It translates to CSARAATGGTDTQYF. The J gene is TRBJ2-3, the V gene TRBV20-1; 8 bases fit TRBD1. The V gene end was trimmed by 3 bases and the J gene end by 1 base; junction bases not matched to a gene: 6. This CDR3 comprises 15 residues. Germline CDR1 and CDR2: DFQATT and SNEGSKA (reference sequence).

This clonotype was picked up a small number of times. The chain links TRBV27 to TRBJ1-1; D not resolved. The CDR3 has 13 amino acids. The germline CDR1 and CDR2 sequences are MNHEY and SMNVEV (reference sequence). V gave up 4 bases and J gave up 4 bases, with 10 bases separating them. Written as DNA, the CDR3 is TGTGCCAGCAGTTACGATAAGGCCACTGAAGCTTTCTTT. Protein sequence: CASSYDKATEAFF.

The chain carries TRBV19 and TRBJ2-2; TRBD2 agrees at 7 bases. Germline V gene sequence: CDR1 LNHDA, CDR2 SQIVND (reference sequence). The V segment lost 6 bases and the J segment 5 bases; nucleotides outside the gene matches: 6. The CDR3 runs to 14 residues. The CDR3 sequence: CASSPLGGTGELFF. The CDR3 DNA follows: TGTGCCAGTAGCCCACTGGGGGGGACCGGGGAGCTGTTTTTT.

V usage is TRBV7-2 and J usage is TRBJ2-3; D unclear. With 0 bases removed from V and 8 bases from J, the gap between germline ends came to 9 bases. Germline CDR1 reads SGHTA; CDR2 reads FQGNSA. CDR3 length: 13 amino acids. CDR3 loop: CASSLAPHLTQYF. The CDR3 DNA reads as TGTGCCAGCAGCTTAGCGCCACACCTTACGCAGTATTTT.

This clonotype was observed a handful of times. A junction end diverges from the germline sequence, so it may reflect a read error. The chain carries TRBV7-7 and TRBJ2-1; 7 nucleotides agree with TRBD1. Germline V gene lookup returns CDR1 SSHAT and CDR2 FNYEAQ (reference sequence). The CDR3 consists of 14 residues. CDR3 region: CASSLDPGGNEQFF. The CDR3 nucleotides are TGTGCTAGCAGCTTAGATCCAGGGGGCAATGAGCAGTTCTTC.

This rearrangement joins TRBV7-2 to TRBJ1-6, with D possibly TRBD1 on 5 matching bases. V was pared by 3 bases and J by 3 bases, with 9 bases between. The CDR3 sequence is 15 residues long. In germline, CDR1 is SGHTA, CDR2 FQGNSA. The CDR3 is CASSFKGDYNSPLHF. The CDR3 DNA reads TGTGCCAGCAGCTTTAAAGGGGACTATAATTCACCCCTCCACTTT.

Many counts were recorded for this clonotype. The chain carries TRBV7-9 and TRBJ1-1; maybe TRBD1 (5 bases). V was cut by 4 bases and J by 3 bases, with 15 bases left in between. The CDR3 extends over 15 amino acids. Per germline, CDR1 SEHNR and CDR2 FQNEAQ (reference sequence). CDR3 residues: CASSSMTVTYTEAFF. The CDR3 DNA is TGTGCCAGCAGCTCGATGACAGTCACCTACACTGAAGCTTTCTTT.

V gene TRBV6-1 combines with J gene TRBJ2-7; TRBD2 agrees at 10 bases. J gave up 5 bases and V 3 bases, and 7 bases lay outside the gene matches. The CDR3 consists of 15 residues. Looked up from germline, CDR1 is MNHNS and CDR2 is SASEGT. CDR3 loop: CASSDRASGRDEQYF. CDR3 nucleotide sequence: TGTGCCAGCAGTGATAGGGCTAGCGGGAGAGACGAGCAGTACTTC.

As concerns this clonotype: An end of the junction does not agree with germline; a read error may underlie this. This chain uses TRBV19 with TRBJ2-6; 7 nucleotides match TRBD1. The CDR3 contains 17 residues. CDR1 LNHDA and CDR2 SQIVND come from the germline V gene (reference sequence). The CDR3 is CASSLEGQAGGANVLTF. For the CDR3, the DNA is TGTGCCAGTAGTCTAGAAGGACAGGCAGGTGGGGCCAACGTCCTGACTTTC.

Here the CDR3 DNA reads TGCAGTGCTAGGTCTAGCGGGAGAGGTGAGCAGTTCTTC. It codes for CSARSSGRGEQFF. The J gene is TRBJ2-1, the V gene TRBV20-1; TRBD2 matches at 10 bases. Germline V gives CDR1 DFQATT, CDR2 SNEGSKA (reference sequence). V lost 3 bases and J lost 9; bases outside the gene matches: 5. CDR3 size: 13 residues.

In this sample, this clonotype turned up a few times. The CDR3 coding sequence is TGTGCCATCAGTGGCGGGACAGGGTATGGAGGTTCGGACACCATATATTTT. The encoded protein is CAISGGTGYGGSDTIYF. V gene TRBV10-3 combines with J gene TRBJ1-3; 9 bases match TRBD1. The germline V gene encodes CDR1 ENHRY and CDR2 SYGVKD. The CDR3 spans 17 residues. V lost 4 bases to trimming and J lost 8 bases; unmatched junction nucleotides: 15.

A few counts support this clonotype. The genes are TRBV3-2 and TRBJ2-2; TRBD1 is taken as the D call from the table, unchecked against the DNA. TRBV3-2 is noted as a pseudogene. This CDR3 has 17 amino acids. The CDR3: CASSQDRSPGFSGELFF. CDR3 bases: TGTGCCAGCAGCCAAGATCGTTCCCCAGGGTTCTCCGGGGAGCTGTTTTTT.

This clonotype was seen at least ten times. The chain is built from TRBV5-8 and TRBJ2-1; 9 bases align to TRBD2. The CDR3 extends over 16 amino acids. Germline assignment: CDR1 SGHTS and CDR2 YDEGEE. Unmatched junction bases numbered 2, after V lost 0 bases and J lost 1 base. CDR3 sequence: CASSLGLAASYNEQFF. In DNA, the CDR3 is TGTGCCAGCAGCTTGGGACTAGCGGCTTCCTACAATGAGCAGTTCTTC.

There are many counts of this clonotype. V is TRBV7-9 and J is TRBJ1-1; D is ambiguous. Germline assignment: CDR1 SEHNR and CDR2 FQNEAQ (reference sequence). The ends were cut back, 5 bases at V and 2 bases at J, with 6 bases in the middle. The CDR3 length is 12 residues. CDR3 loop: CASSQSNTEAFF. CDR3 coding DNA: TGTGCCAGCAGCCAAAGTAACACTGAAGCTTTCTTT.

This clonotype was seen more than once but under ten times. This chain joins TRBV2 and TRBJ2-3; D unclear. Trimming stripped 1 base from V and 1 base from J, with 12 bases between. This CDR3 comprises 16 residues. Germline V gene lookup returns CDR1 SNHLY and CDR2 FYNNEI. Here the CDR3 DNA reads TGTGCCAGCAGTGAAGTCGGGTTAGGACGCACAGATACGCAGTATTTT. Translation gives CASSEVGLGRTDTQYF. Looking up the rest from reference TRBV2 and TRBJ2-3 gives the full variable domain: EPEVTQTPSHQVTQMGQEVILRCVPISNHLYFYWYRQILGQKVEFLVSFYNNEISEKSEIFDDQFSVERPDGSNFTLKIRSTKLEDSAMYFCASSEVGLGRTDTQYFGPGTRLTVL.

The CDR3 reads CASRTGGTDTQYF. The CDR3 DNA reads TGTGCCAGCAGGACAGGGGGCACAGATACGCAGTATTTT. This chain links TRBV3-1 with TRBJ2-3; 8 bases align to TRBD1. J lost 1 base, V lost 6 bases, and 0 bases had no gene match. CDR1 is LGHDT, CDR2 YNNKEL, per germline (reference sequence). The CDR3 spans 13 residues.

This clonotype came up many times. V usage is TRBV20-1 and J usage is TRBJ2-7, with unresolved D. The V gene's germline CDR1 is DFQATT and CDR2 SNEGSKA (reference sequence). The V end was cut by 0 bases, the J end by 4 bases, with 19 bases between. This CDR3 region has 16 residues. The CDR3 coding sequence is TGCAGTGCTAGAGATCCTGGCGGTCTATCTGGGTACGAGCAGTACTTC. Residues: CSARDPGGLSGYEQYF.